This T cell receptor (beta chain) was documented in a study of CD8 T cells in Susac syndrome. The CDR3 is 13 residues long. The ends lost 5 bases at V and 7 bases at J; junction bases unmatched: 8. The germline gives CDR1 SQVTM, CDR2 ANQGSEA. Random-hexamer reverse transcription was applied to 0.5 to 1 ug RNA. Each CDR3 protein is one row after TCRdb ran MiXCR on the immunoSEQ multiplex PCR reads. The sample lists about 250,000 distinct CDR3 sequences; just over 90% were seen once. The chain couples TRBV29-1 to TRBJ2-3, with TRBD2 matching over 8 bases. This sequence originates from a human donor with multiple sclerosis. Sequencing was carried out using CD4+ T cells from PBMCs. The CDR3 sequence is CSVLPAGVYTQYF. The DNA of the CDR3 is TGCAGCGTTCTTCCAGCGGGAGTATATACGCAGTATTTT.